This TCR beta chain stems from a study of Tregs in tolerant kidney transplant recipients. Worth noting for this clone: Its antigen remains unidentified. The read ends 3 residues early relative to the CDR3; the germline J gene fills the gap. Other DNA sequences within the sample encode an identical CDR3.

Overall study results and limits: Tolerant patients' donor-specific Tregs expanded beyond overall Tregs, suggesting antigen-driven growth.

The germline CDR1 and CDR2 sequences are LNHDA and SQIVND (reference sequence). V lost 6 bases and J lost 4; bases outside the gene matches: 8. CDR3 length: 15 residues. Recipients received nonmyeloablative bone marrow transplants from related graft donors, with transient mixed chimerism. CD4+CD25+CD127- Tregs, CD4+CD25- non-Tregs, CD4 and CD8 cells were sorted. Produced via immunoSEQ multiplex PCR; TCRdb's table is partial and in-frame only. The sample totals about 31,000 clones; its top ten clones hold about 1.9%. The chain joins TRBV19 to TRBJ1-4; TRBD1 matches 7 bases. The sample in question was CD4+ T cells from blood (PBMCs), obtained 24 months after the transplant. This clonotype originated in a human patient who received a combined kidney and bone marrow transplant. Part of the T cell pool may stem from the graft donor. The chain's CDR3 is CASSLQGRVNEKLFF. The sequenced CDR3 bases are TGTGCCAGTAGCCTACAGGGGCGGGTTAATGAAAAA.